These 31 T cell receptor beta chains share one sample of origin, sequenced in a study of response to subunit inactivated influenza vaccine. From the RT-PCR reads, TCRdb called clonotypes with MiXCR, one entry per CDR3 protein. Among 600,000 to 700,000 distinct CDR3 sequences listed, about 15% were seen once. Source: PBMCs from blood, taken 14 to 15 days before vaccination. Receptor source: a man over 45 who received an inactivated influenza vaccine.

In this sample, this clonotype turned up a few times. This rearrangement joins TRBV18 to TRBJ2-7; D remains unclear. V was pared by 0 bases and J by 4 bases, with 13 bases between. CDR1 is KGHSH, CDR2 LQKENI, per germline. This CDR3 has 15 amino acids. This CDR3 reads CASSPPDGAKYEQYF. CDR3 bases: TGTGCCAGCTCACCACCTGACGGAGCGAAGTACGAGCAGTACTTC.

This clonotype was counted only a few times. The chain joins TRBV5-1 to TRBJ1-5; D is unresolved. V was clipped by 0 bases and J by 4 bases, with 11 bases between them. The CDR3 has 15 amino acids. Germline V gene data show CDR1 as SGHRS and CDR2 as YFSETQ. The CDR3 here is CASSLESGRNQPQHF. DNA for the CDR3: TGCGCCAGCAGCTTGGAGTCAGGCAGAAATCAGCCCCAGCATTTT.

The chain combines TRBV20-1 with TRBJ2-7; TRBD1 matches at 9 bases. From germline, CDR1 is DFQATT and CDR2 SNEGSKA (reference sequence). The junction had 6 bases not matched to a gene; V was cut back by 4 bases and J by 2 bases. The CDR3 totals 14 residues. CDR3 residues: CSAIGGTGTYEQYF. DNA for the CDR3: TGCAGTGCTATTGGGGGGACAGGGACCTACGAGCAGTACTTC.

The CDR3, as DNA: TGCAGTGCTAGAGACACGGCCCTCGGCGAGCAGTACTTC. This translates into CSARDTALGEQYF. The J gene is TRBJ2-7, the V gene TRBV20-1; no clear D. Trimming removed 0 bases from V and 6 bases from J, with 12 bases in between. CDR3 length equals 13 residues. Per the germline V gene, CDR1 is DFQATT and CDR2 is SNEGSKA (reference sequence).

This chain connects TRBV28 to TRBJ2-1, with D maybe TRBD2 (6 bases). The germline CDR1 and CDR2 sequences are MDHEN and SYDVKM. This CDR3 is 15 amino acids long. Deletions cut 6 bases from V and 5 bases from J, with 17 bases between. The CDR3 sequence: CASSRTSISDNEQFF. In DNA form, the CDR3 reads TGTGCCAGCAGCCGCACTAGCATTAGCGACAATGAGCAGTTCTTC.

This clonotype appeared many times. V and J are TRBV6-2 or TRBV6-3 and TRBJ2-5, with TRBD2 identical over 11 bases. The V gene end was trimmed by 6 bases and the J gene end by 5 bases; junction bases not matched to a gene: 8. Germline lookup yields CDR1 MNHEY and CDR2 SVGEGT. The CDR3 has 15 residues. CDR3 coding DNA: TGTGCCAGCAGGCCTACTAGCGGGAGATGGGAGACCCAGTACTTC. Its translation is CASRPTSGRWETQYF.

This clonotype appeared a few times. The V gene is TRBV11-2, the J gene TRBJ2-2; D ambiguous. The CDR3 spans 13 residues. The germline gives CDR1 SGHAT, CDR2 FQNNGV. Trimming took 5 bases from V and 6 from J, leaving 10 bases between them. This chain's CDR3 is CASSQRWAGELFF. CDR3 DNA: TGTGCCAGCAGCCAAAGATGGGCCGGGGAGCTGTTTTTT.

The chain carries TRBV20-1 and TRBJ1-4; D gene ambiguous. V was pared by 1 base and J by 5 bases, with 5 bases between. Looked up from germline, CDR1 is DFQATT and CDR2 is SNEGSKA (reference sequence). This CDR3 is built from 12 residues. The CDR3 DNA reads as TGCAGTGCTAGAGTCGGGAATGAAAAACTGTTTTTT. As protein: CSARVGNEKLFF.

This clonotype has just a few counts. The chain uses TRBV20-1 and TRBJ2-7, with unresolved D. Looked up from germline, CDR1 is DFQATT and CDR2 is SNEGSKA (reference sequence). Trimming removed 1 base from V and 11 bases from J, with 15 bases in between. This CDR3 contains 12 residues. CDR3 DNA: TGCAGTGCTAGAGGAACTACGGCCGACGAGTACTTC. Translation gives CSARGTTADEYF.

Only a few counts were recorded for this clonotype. The rearrangement joins TRBV11-2 to TRBJ1-1; D is undetermined. V gave up 0 bases and J gave up 1 base, with 12 bases separating them. Germline V gene data show CDR1 as SGHAT and CDR2 as FQNNGV. The CDR3 covers 16 residues. CDR3: CASSLDPDPGNTEAFF. The DNA for the CDR3 is TGTGCCAGCAGCTTAGATCCCGATCCCGGGAACACTGAAGCTTTCTTT.

This clonotype came up a few times. The chain links TRBV2 to TRBJ2-5, with D perhaps TRBD1 (5 bases). CDR3 length: 15 residues. CDR1 and CDR2 (germline): SNHLY, FYNNEI. V was cut by 4 bases and J by 1 base, with 13 bases left in between. CDR3 residues: CASSVGVRTQETQYF. The CDR3 nucleotides are TGTGCCAGCAGTGTAGGGGTCAGAACCCAAGAGACCCAGTACTTC.

The table lists this clonotype with a few counts. CDR3 sequence: CASSRQGPFAGELFF. The CDR3 coding sequence is TGTGCCAGCAGTCGACAGGGTCCCTTTGCCGGGGAGCTGTTTTTT. The chain uses TRBV6-2 or TRBV6-3 and TRBJ2-2; 7 bases fit TRBD1. In germline, CDR1 is MNHEY, CDR2 SVGEGT. The V and J ends lost 5 bases and 6 bases, in that order; junction bases with no gene match: 9. This CDR3 has 15 amino acids.

The V call is TRBV20-1, the J call TRBJ2-1; TRBD2 matches at 7 bases. The V segment lost 6 bases and the J segment 6 bases; nucleotides outside the gene matches: 11. CDR3 length equals 14 residues. Germline loops: CDR1 DFQATT, CDR2 SNEGSKA (reference sequence). In DNA, the CDR3 is TGCAGTGCAAAGGGAGGGAGTTGGGGCAATGAGCAGTTCTTC. It yields the protein CSAKGGSWGNEQFF.

This clonotype showed up just a few times. The chain combines TRBV20-1 with TRBJ2-1, with 11 bases that match TRBD1. This CDR3 comprises 14 residues. The V and J ends lost 2 bases and 6 bases, in that order; junction bases with no gene match: 3. Germline V gene lookup returns CDR1 DFQATT and CDR2 SNEGSKA (reference sequence). This CDR3 is CSARSGTGGNEQFF. The CDR3 nucleotides are TGCAGTGCTAGATCCGGGACAGGGGGCAATGAGCAGTTCTTC.

V and J are TRBV12-3 or TRBV12-4 and TRBJ1-3; 9 nucleotides match TRBD1. This CDR3 has 15 amino acids. Unmatched junction bases numbered 6, after V lost 5 bases and J lost 4 bases. The DNA of the CDR3 is TGTGCCAGCAGTCCCGGACAGGGGCGCGGAAACACCATATATTTT. Protein sequence: CASSPGQGRGNTIYF.

This clonotype was detected only a few times. The chain is built from TRBV29-1 and TRBJ2-7, with 7 bases aligning to TRBD2. V gave up 3 bases and J gave up 2 bases; unmatched junction bases: 16. This CDR3 spans 17 amino acids. CDR1 is SQVTM and CDR2 is ANQGSEA in the germline V gene. For the CDR3, the DNA is TGCAGCGTTGAGGGAGGGACGGCGGTATCTGCCCCCTACGAGCAGTACTTC. Translated, it gives CSVEGGTAVSAPYEQYF.

The rearrangement links TRBV7-9 to TRBJ1-4; TRBD1 aligns across 9 bases. After removal of 5 bases from V and 8 bases from J, the junction contained 9 bases not matched to a gene. In germline, CDR1 is SEHNR, CDR2 FQNEAQ (reference sequence). The CDR3 spans 15 residues. The CDR3 protein is CASSSRTGDTEKLFF. In DNA, the CDR3 is TGTGCCAGCAGCAGCCGGACAGGGGATACGGAAAAACTGTTTTTT.

This clonotype was found a few times. This chain uses TRBV20-1 with TRBJ2-7; 13 bases are shared with TRBD2. Germline V CDR1 and CDR2: DFQATT, SNEGSKA (reference sequence). The CDR3 is made up of 11 amino acids. The CDR3 nucleotides are TGCAGCGGACTAGCGGGAGTCGAGCAGTACTTC. Its translation is CSGLAGVEQYF.

This sequence joins TRBV20-1 and TRBJ2-5, with D maybe TRBD2 (6 bases). Per germline, CDR1 DFQATT and CDR2 SNEGSKA (reference sequence). There are 15 residues in the CDR3. Trimming stripped 5 bases from V and 5 bases from J, with 21 bases between. DNA of the CDR3: TGCAGTGCTCCGCGGGGTCGGGCCTATGGGGAGACCCAGTACTTC. This gives the protein CSAPRGRAYGETQYF.

This clonotype was detected many times. This chain links TRBV25-1 with TRBJ2-3; the D is unclear. The CDR3 covers 12 residues. The germline V and J ends were trimmed by 6 bases and 6 bases, with 10 bases remaining between them. CDR1 MGHDK and CDR2 SYGVNS come from the germline V gene. CDR3 loop: CASRHTSDTQYF. CDR3 bases: TGTGCCAGCAGACATACATCTGATACGCAGTATTTT.

The chain combines TRBV7-9 with TRBJ2-3; D possibly matches TRBD1 or TRBD2 (5 bases each). CDR1 is SEHNR, CDR2 FQNEAQ, per germline (reference sequence). V lost 5 bases, J lost 0 bases, and 12 bases lay in between. The CDR3 spans 15 residues. The CDR3 DNA follows: TGTGCCAGCAGCATACCGGGACCTAGCACAGATACGCAGTATTTT. The encoded protein is CASSIPGPSTDTQYF. Supplemented by reference TRBV7-9 and TRBJ2-3, the full variable domain reads DTGVSQNPRHKITKRGQNVTFRCDPISEHNRLYWYRQTLGQGPEFLTYFQNEAQLEKSRLLSDRFSAERPKGSFSTLEIQRTEQGDSAMYLCASSIPGPSTDTQYFGPGTRLTVL.

This chain uses TRBV2 with TRBJ2-7; no definite D call. Trimming cost V 3 bases and J 5 bases, with 8 bases left between them. CDR1 is SNHLY and CDR2 is FYNNEI in the germline V gene. The length of the CDR3 is 12 residues. The CDR3 here is CASSETHHEQYF. The CDR3 bases are TGTGCCAGCAGTGAGACACACCACGAGCAGTACTTC.

This clonotype was seen a few times. CDR3 sequence (DNA): TGCAGTGCTAGTGAGGTGACTAGGTTTACAGATACGCAGTATTTT. Translating it yields CSASEVTRFTDTQYF. The V gene is TRBV20-1, the J gene TRBJ2-3; D is possibly TRBD2 (6 bases). Trimming left V 3 bases short and J 3 bases short, with 16 bases between. CDR1 and CDR2 from the germline V gene are DFQATT and SNEGSKA (reference sequence). CDR3 size: 15 residues.

This chain links TRBV12-3 or TRBV12-4 with TRBJ1-4; perhaps TRBD1 as D (5 bases). The CDR3 is made up of 14 amino acids. The V end was cut by 6 bases, the J end by 10 bases, with 18 bases between. CDR3 nucleotides: TGTGCCAGCAGCATGGGGGAGACATTTGGAAAACTGTTTTTT. Residues: CASSMGETFGKLFF.

The sample holds many counts of this clonotype. The genes are TRBV9 and TRBJ2-1; TRBD1 or TRBD2 may be the D gene (5 bases each). Deletions cut 0 bases from V and 2 bases from J, with 12 bases between. This CDR3 is built from 16 residues. CDR1 is SGDLS and CDR2 is YYNGEE in the germline V gene. CDR3 in amino acids: CASSVGGQGPYNEQFF. The CDR3 DNA sequence: TGTGCCAGCAGCGTAGGGGGTCAGGGACCCTACAATGAGCAGTTCTTC.

The chain combines TRBV6-5 with TRBJ2-3, with 7 bases fitting TRBD2. Trimming removed 2 bases from V and 1 base from J; junction bases left unmatched: 12. The germline gives CDR1 MNHEY, CDR2 SVGAGI. This CDR3 region has 18 residues. The CDR3 here is CASSYPNPSAGGTDTQYF. CDR3 nucleotides: TGTGCCAGCAGTTACCCTAATCCTTCGGCGGGGGGCACAGATACGCAGTATTTT.

This clonotype came up once. This chain links TRBV4-2 with TRBJ2-7, with 8 positions matching TRBD1. The germline gives CDR1 LGHNA, CDR2 YNFKEQ. CDR3 length equals 15 residues. Trimming at V came to 0 bases and at J to 5 bases, leaving 6 bases not matched to a gene. The CDR3 region is CASSQETGVFDEQYF. CDR3 sequence (DNA): TGTGCCAGCAGCCAAGAGACAGGGGTATTCGACGAGCAGTACTTC.

The sample holds a few counts of this clonotype. This chain connects TRBV29-1 to TRBJ1-2; D ambiguous. The CDR3 length is 12 residues. Trimming took off 6 bases at V and 2 bases at J, with 10 bases between the two ends. CDR1 and CDR2 from the germline V gene are SQVTM and ANQGSEA. The CDR3 reads CSVDRTNYGYTF. As DNA, the CDR3 is TGCAGCGTAGATCGGACCAACTATGGCTACACCTTC. Full variable domain (remainder filled in from reference TRBV29-1 and TRBJ1-2): SAVISQKPSRDICQRGTSLTIQCQVDSQVTMMFWYRQQPGQSLTLIATANQGSEATYESGFVIDKFPISRPNLTFSTLTVSNMSPEDSSIYLCSVDRTNYGYTFGSGTRLTVV.

The J gene is TRBJ2-7, the V gene TRBV11-1, with 15 bases identical to TRBD2. Germline V lookup: CDR1 SGHAT, CDR2 FQDESV (reference sequence). The CDR3 sequence is 18 residues long. V was pared by 3 bases and J by 3 bases, with 9 bases of the junction left unmatched. The CDR3 reads CASSFGLAGGSQDYEQYF. The CDR3, as DNA: TGTGCCAGCAGCTTCGGACTAGCGGGAGGGTCCCAGGACTACGAGCAGTACTTC.

This clonotype has a count of ten or more. The V call is TRBV12-3 or TRBV12-4, the J call TRBJ2-1, with no clear D. This CDR3 is 14 amino acids long. Trimming pared 5 bases from V and 7 bases from J, leaving 15 bases between. The CDR3 loop reads CASSPGLRENEQFF. CDR3 bases: TGTGCCAGCAGTCCGGGTTTAAGGGAAAATGAGCAGTTCTTC.

The chain recombines TRBV6-2 or TRBV6-3 with TRBJ2-7; 10 bases match TRBD2. This CDR3 region has 16 residues. Per the germline V gene, CDR1 is MNHEY and CDR2 is SVGEGT. Unmatched junction bases numbered 9, after V lost 2 bases and J lost 5 bases. CDR3 sequence (DNA): TGTGCCAGCAGTTACCTAGCGGGAGAGTTCGGGGACGAGCAGTACTTC. This sequence encodes CASSYLAGEFGDEQYF.